A selection of T cell receptor beta chains follows, all from one sample in a study of cytomegalovirus exposure and HLA in healthy donors. Repertoires were generated with immunoSEQ multiplex PCR, while TCRdb's copy carries only in-frame clones and drops some. Counted here are some 230,000 clones, about 93% occurring once; the ten biggest clones make up approximately 1%. The sample was PBMCs. The receptors originated from a woman aged 18-29 years in good health and CMV-seronegative. The CDR3 runs from the conserved cysteine through the conserved F or W.

>TRBJ2-3|TRBV25-1
CASSEWRYGGTDTQYF
>TRBJ2-5|TRBV30
CAWSVQGSVETQYF
>TRBJ2-7|TRBV28
CASSLGQGAYEQYF
>TRBJ1-5|TRBV27
CASSLQGASGNQPQHF
>TRBJ1-2|TRBV7-9
CASSLGSFQGYTF
>TRBJ1-3|TRBV7-6
CASSLEAGGSRGNTIYF
>TRBJ2-7|TRBV5-1
CASSFRDRFDEQYF
>TRBJ2-1|TRBV5-1
CASSQSGRPYNEQFF
>TRBJ2-1|TRBV10-3
CAIGVEIAGGNNEQFF
>TRBJ2-7|TRBV10-3
CAISESYSFSYEQYF
>TRBJ1-5|TRBV6-4
CASSEGAGQGDQPQHF
>TRBJ1-2|TRBV28
CASSLGGHRNYGYTF
>TRBJ2-3|TRBV7-8
CASSLLQGLATDTQYF
>TRBJ1-5|TRBV6-1
CASEGNPYSNQPQHF
>TRBJ1-2|TRBV2
CASKPSGTGGYTF
>TRBJ2-7|TRBV13
CASTSGSGRALFDEQYF
>TRBJ2-1|TRBV5-6
CASSLVEGAYNEQFF